The 30 T cell receptor beta chains presented below share a single source sample, sequenced in a study of T cells in Graves' hyperthyroidism and ophthalmopathy. TCR beta CDR3 regions were amplified from RNA. The HTBI set primed first-round TCR CDR3 RT-PCR. TCRdb independently ran MiXCR on the multiplex PCR reads; one entry per CDR3 protein. The sample has roughly 400,000 distinct CDR3 sequences; about 14% are singletons. Sequences were obtained from blood. All receptors derive from a man in his fifties with Graves' ophthalmopathy.

V and J are TRBV7-6 and TRBJ1-5; no definite D call. Trimming stripped 5 bases from V and 5 bases from J, with 10 bases between. The length of the CDR3 is 13 residues. CDR1 is SGHVS and CDR2 is FNYEAQ in the germline V gene. CDR3 sequence (DNA): TGTGCCAGCAGCCCGCGCCGTGATCAGCCCCAGCATTTT. Its translation: CASSPRRDQPQHF.

This clonotype was detected only a few times. The CDR3 loop reads CSVRGTEAFF. The CDR3 DNA sequence: TGCAGCGTTCGAGGGACTGAAGCTTTCTTT. The V call is TRBV29-1, the J call TRBJ1-1; D call uncertain. This CDR3 comprises 10 residues. Germline lookup yields CDR1 SQVTM and CDR2 ANQGSEA. The V gene lost 5 bases and the J gene lost 5 bases, with 6 bases spanning the gap.

This clonotype has a count of ten or more. The gene calls are TRBV14 and TRBJ2-5, with D perhaps matching TRBD1 (7 bases). The V and J ends lost 0 bases and 5 bases respectively, with 22 bases between them. This CDR3 comprises 18 residues. Germline assignment: CDR1 SGHDN and CDR2 FVKESK. CDR3 sequence (DNA): TGTGCCAGCAGCCAAGAAGGGAGTCAGACAGGGAGGTTGGAGACCCAGTACTTC. Translated, it gives CASSQEGSQTGRLETQYF.

The rearrangement joins TRBV5-1 to TRBJ2-1; TRBD1 is a possible D gene (6 bases). V shed 5 bases and J shed 0 bases, with 12 bases lying between them. This CDR3 region has 15 residues. Per the germline V gene, CDR1 is SGHRS and CDR2 is YFSETQ. The CDR3 DNA reads TGCGCCAGCAGAAACAGGGATACCTCCTACAATGAGCAGTTCTTC. Its protein product is CASRNRDTSYNEQFF.

This clonotype was observed many times. This rearrangement joins TRBV12-3 or TRBV12-4 to TRBJ2-5; possibly TRBD2 for D (5 bases). Trimming removed 5 bases at V and 5 bases at J, with 12 bases between. The CDR3 loop spans 13 amino acids. The CDR3 region is CASSPLASETQYF. The CDR3 DNA reads as TGTGCCAGCAGTCCCCTAGCCTCCGAGACCCAGTACTTC.

Concerning this clonotype itself: This may come from a read error, since a much larger clone is one base off. The chain combines TRBV28 with TRBJ2-7; D ambiguous. The germline gives CDR1 MDHEN, CDR2 SYDVKM. The ends were cut back, 8 bases at V and 6 bases at J, with 14 bases in the middle. CDR3 length: 12 amino acids. The CDR3 DNA reads as TGTGCCAGCGGTTCCATCCCACTCGAGCAGTACTTC. Its translation: CASGSIPLEQYF. The full variable domain, in which reference TRBV28 and TRBJ2-7 provide the parts outside the CDR3, is DVKVTQSSRYLVKRTGEKVFLECVQDMDHENMFWYRQDPGLGLRLIYFSYDVKMKEKGDIPEGYSVSREKKERFSLILESASTNQTSMYLCASGSIPLEQYFGPGTRLTVT.

To note about this clonotype: This may be a read error: a much more frequent sequence differs by one nucleotide. The J gene is TRBJ2-7, the V gene TRBV28; maybe TRBD2 (6 bases). Germline lookup yields CDR1 MDHEN and CDR2 SYDVKM. This CDR3 region has 17 residues. Trimming removed 6 bases at V and 0 bases at J, with 21 bases between. The CDR3 is CASRPMRGGRSSYEQYF. Written as DNA, the CDR3 is TGTGCCAGCAGACCAATGCGTGGGGGGAGAAGCTCCTACGAGCAGTACTTC.

The chain has TRBV19 and TRBJ1-2; D perhaps matches TRBD1 (6 bases). Trimming stripped 3 bases from V and 2 bases from J, with 10 bases between. Germline CDR1 and CDR2: LNHDA and SQIVND (reference sequence). The CDR3 is 14 residues long. The CDR3 coding sequence is TGTGCCAGTAGTATGGCCACAGGGAACTATGGCTACACCTTC. Residues: CASSMATGNYGYTF.

The sample holds many counts of this clonotype. The V gene is TRBV7-3, the J gene TRBJ2-3, with 7 positions matching TRBD1. The CDR3 consists of 16 residues. Germline V gives CDR1 SGHTA, CDR2 FQGTGA. The V segment lost 5 bases and the J segment 4 bases; nucleotides outside the gene matches: 12. The CDR3 spells CASSPNRDRRPDTQYF. CDR3 in DNA: TGTGCCAGCAGCCCGAACCGGGACAGACGTCCAGATACGCAGTATTTT.

This clonotype was seen a few times. The chain joins TRBV5-4 to TRBJ2-2; the match to TRBD2 covers 7 bases. Per the germline V gene, CDR1 is SGHNT and CDR2 is YYREEE (reference sequence). This CDR3 has 14 amino acids. J lost 6 bases, V lost 4 bases, and 6 bases had no gene match. Here the CDR3 reads CASSPRGGAGELFF. In DNA, the CDR3 is TGTGCCAGCAGCCCCCGGGGAGGGGCCGGGGAGCTGTTTTTT. The variable domain in full, completed from reference TRBV5-4 and TRBJ2-2, reads ETGVTQSPTHLIKTRGQQVTLRCSSQSGHNTVSWYQQALGQGPQFIFQYYREEENGRGNFPPRFSGLQFPNYSSELNVNALELDDSALYLCASSPRGGAGELFFGEGSRLTVL.

This clonotype was recorded many times. This rearrangement joins TRBV20-1 to TRBJ2-7, with 10 bases aligning to TRBD2. Germline CDR1 and CDR2: DFQATT and SNEGSKA (reference sequence). The CDR3 sequence is 14 residues long. Trimming cost V 5 bases and J 4 bases; bases outside gene matches: 8. The CDR3 region is CSAGTSATAYEQYF. CDR3 coding DNA: TGCAGTGCTGGGACTAGCGCGACTGCATACGAGCAGTACTTC.

This clonotype was recorded a few times. The chain carries TRBV24-1 and TRBJ2-3, with TRBD2 matching over 9 bases. Germline values: CDR1 KGHDR, CDR2 SFDVKD. Unmatched junction bases numbered 12, after V lost 3 bases and J lost 3 bases. The CDR3 is 18 residues long. DNA of the CDR3: TGTGCCACCAGTGATCAGCTCGAGGAAGCGGGAGGTACAGATACGCAGTATTTT. It specifies CATSDQLEEAGGTDTQYF.

As to this clonotype: Since a much larger clone is just one base distant, this may be a read error. The rearrangement links TRBV7-8 to TRBJ2-1, with 14 bases that match TRBD2. The CDR3 runs to 17 residues. Germline CDR1 SGHVS, CDR2 FQNEAQ. The DNA of the CDR3 is TGTGCCAGCAGCCTCAAGGTGGGACTAGCGGGGGACAATGAGAAGTTCTTC. It yields the protein CASSLKVGLAGDNEKFF.

This clonotype was detected only a few times. The gene calls are TRBV6-1 and TRBJ1-2; TRBD1 aligns across 8 bases. Germline V gives CDR1 MNHNS, CDR2 SASEGT. Germline trimming cut 9 bases from V and 6 bases from J; bases unmatched to any gene: 3. This CDR3 is 11 amino acids long. In DNA, the CDR3 is TGTGCCAGTACGACAGGGGATGGCTACACCTTC. Translating it yields CASTTGDGYTF.

This clonotype was observed a few times. V gene TRBV19 combines with J gene TRBJ1-2, with 9 bases that match TRBD1. V lost 3 bases, J lost 7 bases, and 9 bases stayed unmatched. CDR1 is LNHDA and CDR2 is SQIVND in the germline V gene (reference sequence). The CDR3 contains 15 residues. The CDR3 is CASSMKGTGMGGYTF. The DNA of the CDR3 is TGTGCCAGTAGTATGAAGGGGACAGGGATGGGTGGCTACACCTTC.

The V call is TRBV29-1, the J call TRBJ1-4; D is perhaps TRBD1 (5 bases). The germline gives CDR1 SQVTM, CDR2 ANQGSEA. V shed 7 bases and J shed 4 bases, with 13 bases lying between them. This CDR3 is 13 amino acids long. The CDR3 loop reads CSADGGINEKLFF. CDR3 in DNA: TGCAGCGCGGACGGGGGAATTAATGAAAAACTGTTTTTT. The full variable domain, completed using reference TRBV29-1 and TRBJ1-4, is SAVISQKPSRDICQRGTSLTIQCQVDSQVTMMFWYRQQPGQSLTLIATANQGSEATYESGFVIDKFPISRPNLTFSTLTVSNMSPEDSSIYLCSADGGINEKLFFGSGTQLSVL.

This clonotype came up a few times. The chain links TRBV13 to TRBJ2-7; 7 bases fit TRBD2. This CDR3 contains 16 residues. The ends lost 2 bases at V and 5 bases at J; junction bases unmatched: 12. Per germline, CDR1 PRHDT and CDR2 FYEKMQ (reference sequence). CDR3 region: CASSLRARGRMDEQYF. The CDR3, as DNA: TGTGCCAGCAGCTTAAGGGCGCGCGGGAGAATGGACGAGCAGTACTTC.

This clonotype was counted at least ten times. V and J are TRBV11-1 and TRBJ2-1, with 8 bases matching TRBD2. J gave up 3 bases and V 8 bases, and 6 bases lay outside the gene matches. CDR1 is SGHAT and CDR2 is FQDESV in the germline V gene (reference sequence). This CDR3 comprises 14 residues. For the CDR3, the DNA is TGTGCCAGCCTCGGGACTAGTGTCTACAATGAGCAGTTCTTC. This sequence encodes CASLGTSVYNEQFF.

In this sample, this clonotype turned up many times. The chain employs TRBV7-6 and TRBJ2-5; 15 nucleotides agree with TRBD2. The germline V gene has CDR1 SGHVS and CDR2 FNYEAQ. Unmatched junction bases numbered 12, after V lost 2 bases and J lost 5 bases. The CDR3 is 19 amino acids. CDR3 sequence reads: CASSLTVGLAGGNMETQYF. In DNA, the CDR3 is TGTGCCAGCAGCTTAACGGTGGGACTAGCGGGAGGTAACATGGAGACCCAGTACTTC.

This clonotype was seen at least ten times. The chain is built from TRBV30 and TRBJ2-4; D remains ambiguous. The CDR3 contains 12 residues. The germline V gene has CDR1 GTSNPN and CDR2 SVGIG (reference sequence). The V and J ends lost 3 bases and 6 bases respectively, with 9 bases between them. The CDR3 region is CAWRPLGNIQYF. The DNA for the CDR3 is TGTGCCTGGAGACCACTTGGAAACATTCAGTACTTC.

This clonotype has a count of ten or more. The chain links TRBV2 to TRBJ2-7; D remains unclear. Germline lookup yields CDR1 SNHLY and CDR2 FYNNEI. The V gene lost 2 bases and the J gene lost 3 bases, with 2 bases spanning the gap. The CDR3 has 11 amino acids. The CDR3 nucleotides read TGTGCCAGCAGTGAAATCTACGAGCAGTACTTC. Its protein is CASSEIYEQYF. Using reference TRBV2 and TRBJ2-7 for the parts outside the CDR3, the full variable domain is EPEVTQTPSHQVTQMGQEVILRCVPISNHLYFYWYRQILGQKVEFLVSFYNNEISEKSEIFDDQFSVERPDGSNFTLKIRSTKLEDSAMYFCASSEIYEQYFGPGTRLTVT.

The CDR3 DNA is TGTGCCAGCAGACGCCCAATAGGGACAGGGGATTATGAGCAGTTCTTC. It specifies CASRRPIGTGDYEQFF. This rearrangement joins TRBV6-2 or TRBV6-3 to TRBJ2-1, with TRBD1 matching 10 bases. The CDR3 length is 16 residues. The V segment lost 6 bases and the J segment 8 bases; nucleotides outside the gene matches: 13. Germline-derived CDR1 and CDR2 are MNHEY and SVGEGT.

This clonotype was seen ten or more times. The chain combines TRBV3-1 with TRBJ2-5, with 9 bases identical to TRBD2. CDR3 length equals 18 residues. V dropped 2 bases and J dropped 5; count of bases not matched to a gene: 15. Germline loops: CDR1 LGHDT, CDR2 YNNKEL (reference sequence). The CDR3 nucleotides read TGTGCCAGCAGCCAAATAAATAGCGGGAGTCCAGATTTGGAGACCCAGTACTTC. This gives the protein CASSQINSGSPDLETQYF.

This clonotype was seen at least ten times. The gene calls are TRBV27 and TRBJ1-2, with D possibly matching TRBD1 (5 bases). Trimming left V 5 bases short and J 4 bases short, with 14 bases between. Germline loops: CDR1 MNHEY, CDR2 SMNVEV (reference sequence). The CDR3 loop spans 14 amino acids. CDR3 protein: CASSPQGYGYGYTF. CDR3 in DNA: TGTGCCAGCAGTCCGCAGGGATACGGCTATGGCTACACCTTC.

Concerning this clonotype: This may be a read error: a much more frequent sequence differs by one nucleotide. The chain is built from TRBV12-3 or TRBV12-4 and TRBJ1-2; TRBD1 matches at 9 bases. This CDR3 has 13 amino acids. The CDR3 DNA reads TGTGCCGGCAGGGTTGGGACAGGGCTCGGCTACACCTTC. Protein product: CAGRVGTGLGYTF.

This clonotype has a count of ten or more. The chain carries TRBV7-9 and TRBJ2-7; D is unresolved. CDR3 length: 16 residues. Germline CDR1 reads SEHNR; CDR2 reads FQNEAQ (reference sequence). The V end was cut by 0 bases, the J end by 3 bases, with 15 bases between. The CDR3 bases are TGTGCCAGCAGCTTAGCATCCGGAACTCGAGGCTACGAGCAGTACTTC. Translation gives CASSLASGTRGYEQYF.

This clonotype was recorded at least ten times. The chain recombines TRBV6-1 with TRBJ2-3, with 8 bases matching TRBD2. The CDR3 covers 14 residues. J lost 8 bases, V lost 4 bases, and 8 bases had no gene match. Looked up from germline, CDR1 is MNHNS and CDR2 is SASEGT. The CDR3 region has the DNA TGTGCCAGCAGTGTTGAGCGCGCGGGGGGTACGCAGTATTTT. Translation gives CASSVERAGGTQYF.

This clonotype was counted at least ten times. The chain combines TRBV2 with TRBJ2-1; TRBD2 matches 14 bases. The germline gives CDR1 SNHLY, CDR2 FYNNEI. The CDR3 length is 15 residues. The V and J ends lost 7 bases and 7 bases, in that order; junction bases with no gene match: 6. DNA of the CDR3: TGTGCCAGCAACCCGCGGACTAGCGGGGGGAATGAGCAGTTCTTC. It encodes CASNPRTSGGNEQFF.

V is TRBV10-3 and J is TRBJ2-7; D not certain. Germline lookup yields CDR1 ENHRY and CDR2 SYGVKD. Trimming stripped 4 bases from V and 2 bases from J, with 9 bases between. The length of the CDR3 is 13 residues. The CDR3 protein is CAISGYNPYEQYF. CDR3 in DNA: TGTGCCATCAGTGGATACAACCCCTACGAGCAGTACTTC.

A remark on this clonotype: A much more abundant neighbour one base away suggests this may be a read error. This rearrangement joins TRBV9 to TRBJ1-1, with D maybe TRBD1 (5 bases). Germline CDR1 is SGDLS and CDR2 is YYNGEE. The CDR3 consists of 16 residues. The DNA of the CDR3 is TGTGCCAGCAGCGTAGGGGTTGCAGGGATGAACACTGGAGCTTTCTTT. Its translation is CASSVGVAGMNTGAFF.